The entry below gives a single TCR beta chain sequence along with its context. Its antigen remains unknown. Germline assignment: CDR1 MNHNS and CDR2 SASEGT. CDR3 size: 14 residues. V was cut by 3 bases and J by 5 bases, with 13 bases left in between. This entry belongs to a study of cytomegalovirus exposure and HLA in healthy donors. Study details: A later analysis reported the same platform for the 90 to 150 validation repertoires and the approximately 670 first-cohort repertoires. Study-level findings and limits: Among TCR sequences, most were rare, though some public TCRs appeared in many donors. The tendency of first-cohort TCR clusters to co-occur in the 120 or so validation repertoires was identified by a subsequent analysis.

Clones were sequenced by immunoSEQ multiplex PCR, and TCRdb holds only the in-frame ones, with some missing. Here the sample spans hundreds of thousands of clones, 83% being singletons. The V gene is TRBV6-1, the J gene TRBJ2-5; D perhaps matches TRBD1 (5 bases). The receptor was isolated from a young woman in good health and CMV-seronegative. The source material was PBMCs. The CDR3 loop reads CASSERQSGETQYF. The CDR3 bases are TGTGCCAGCAGTGAGAGACAGTCTGGGGAGACCCAGTACTTC.